A single sample is the source of the 13 T cell receptor beta chains below, sequenced in a study of glioma-infiltrating T cells. Using RNA template, CDR3s of TCR alpha and beta were amplified with iRepertoire arm-PCR. TCRdb redid the calling of the multiplex PCR reads with MiXCR, one entry per CDR3 protein. The sample yields fewer than 250,000 distinct CDR3 sequences, approximately 30% seen once. Material: glioma tissue, nonneoplastic brain tissue, or PBMCs (not recorded which). These receptor sequences come from a human donor with low-grade glioma or glioblastoma, undergoing nonglioma brain surgery, or in good health (not recorded which).

This clonotype was seen repeatedly, ten times or more. This chain uses TRBV7-2 with TRBJ1-1; 7 nucleotides agree with TRBD1. CDR1 and CDR2 (germline): SGHTA, FQGNSA. CDR3 length: 17 residues. The trim removed 1 base at V and 1 base at J, leaving 9 bases unmatched. In DNA, the CDR3 is TGTGCCAGCAGCTTAGAGGTCCTACAGGGGCGGAACACTGAAGCTTTCTTT. This sequence encodes CASSLEVLQGRNTEAFF.

For the CDR3, the DNA is TGTGCCAGCAGTTTAACTCCAGGAGGGGCAGGCACAGATACGCAGTATTTT. It is translated as CASSLTPGGAGTDTQYF. The gene calls are TRBV27 and TRBJ2-3; D is perhaps TRBD2 (6 bases). The germline V gene has CDR1 MNHEY and CDR2 SMNVEV (reference sequence). The V end lost 2 bases, the J end lost 1 base, and 16 bases lay between the germline ends. The CDR3 spans 17 residues.

This clonotype has ten or more counts. The chain carries TRBV25-1 and TRBJ2-1; a weak D match, TRBD1 (6 bases). The CDR3 length is 18 residues. Germline V lookup: CDR1 MGHDK, CDR2 SYGVNS. Trimming shortened V by 4 bases and J by 0 bases, and 19 bases separated the two germline ends. CDR3 region: CASSGRPPGDLSYNEQFF. The CDR3 nucleotides are TGTGCCAGCAGTGGCCGCCCCCCAGGGGATCTCTCCTACAATGAGCAGTTCTTC.

Points on this clonotype: A much larger clone lies one base from this, so it may be a read error. V usage is TRBV12-3 or TRBV12-4 and J usage is TRBJ1-1; TRBD1 aligns across 8 bases. Trimming cost V 6 bases and J 0 bases; bases outside gene matches: 9. This CDR3 is built from 16 residues. The CDR3 is CASSRRTGILNTEAFF. The CDR3 nucleotides are TGTGCCAGCAGCCGGAGGACAGGGATTTTGAACACTGAAGCTTTCTTT.

This clonotype was detected many times. The genes are TRBV18 and TRBJ1-2; 9 positions match TRBD1. The CDR3 loop spans 14 amino acids. V lost 3 bases and J lost 6; bases outside the gene matches: 5. From germline, CDR1 is KGHSH and CDR2 LQKENI. The CDR3 DNA reads TGTGCCAGCTCACCTTTAACAGGGGGCAATGGCTACACCTTC. It translates to CASSPLTGGNGYTF. Full variable domain (missing parts from reference TRBV18 and TRBJ1-2): NAGVMQNPRHLVRRRGQEARLRCSPMKGHSHVYWYRQLPEEGLKFMVYLQKENIIDESGMPKERFSAEFPKEGPSILRIQQVVRGDSAAYFCASSPLTGGNGYTFGSGTRLTVV.

This clonotype was observed at least ten times. This chain links TRBV27 with TRBJ1-5; 8 bases are shared with TRBD1. Germline CDR1 reads MNHEY; CDR2 reads SMNVEV (reference sequence). The CDR3 contains 14 residues. The junction had 10 bases not matched to a gene; V was cut back by 6 bases and J by 9 bases. The CDR3 nucleotides are TGTGCCAGCAGCTCTGGACAGGGTACGTCGCCCCAGCATTTT. As protein: CASSSGQGTSPQHF.

A note on this clonotype: A much larger clone lies a single base off, so this may be a read error. The chain uses TRBV7-2 and TRBJ2-1; D may be TRBD2 (5 bases). The CDR3 is made up of 15 amino acids. Germline CDR1 SGHTA, CDR2 FQGNSA. The CDR3 sequence: CASSSASGSNNEKFF. The CDR3 DNA reads as TGTGCCAGCAGCTCCGCTTCGGGGTCAAACAATGAGAAGTTCTTC.

This clonotype was seen at least ten times. V usage is TRBV28 and J usage is TRBJ2-2; no firm D call. V was trimmed by 8 bases and J by 1 base, leaving 11 bases between them. The germline V gene encodes CDR1 MDHEN and CDR2 SYDVKM. The CDR3 sequence is 14 residues long. CDR3 in amino acids: CASGDPLNTGELFF. CDR3 DNA: TGTGCCAGCGGGGATCCGCTGAACACCGGGGAGCTGTTTTTT.

The CDR3 nucleotides read TGCAGCGTTGTCGGGGGCCCCTTCCAAGAGACCCAGTACTTC. Its translation: CSVVGGPFQETQYF. V and J are TRBV29-1 and TRBJ2-5, with D perhaps assigned TRBD1 or TRBD2 (6 bases each). The CDR3 is 14 residues long. V lost 4 bases and J 1 base, leaving 13 bases between the germline ends. The germline CDR1 and CDR2 sequences are SQVTM and ANQGSEA.

The rearrangement links TRBV15 to TRBJ2-7, with 8 bases lining up with TRBD1. Unmatched junction bases numbered 4, after V lost 1 base and J lost 5 bases. This CDR3 contains 14 residues. Germline assignment: CDR1 LNHNV and CDR2 YYDKDF (reference sequence). CDR3 sequence (DNA): TGTGCCACCAGCAGAGGACAGGGGTACCACGAGCAGTACTTC. Translating it yields CATSRGQGYHEQYF.

This clonotype was counted ten times or more. This rearrangement joins TRBV10-3 to TRBJ2-3; weak D call: TRBD2 (7 bases). Trimming pared 4 bases from V and 2 bases from J, leaving 13 bases between. This CDR3 has 15 amino acids. Germline V gene lookup returns CDR1 ENHRY and CDR2 SYGVKD. As DNA, the CDR3 is TGTGCCATCAGTGTGGAGGGGGGGGACACAGATACGCAGTATTTT. Its translation is CAISVEGGDTDTQYF.

On this clonotype: A much larger clone sits a single nucleotide away, making a read error possible. The chain recombines TRBV6-2 or TRBV6-3 with TRBJ2-2; 7 positions agree with TRBD1. CDR3 length: 16 residues. The germline gives CDR1 MNHEY, CDR2 SVGEGT. Losses at the gene ends were 6 bases for V and 2 bases for J; bases not matched to a gene: 9. The CDR3: CASSYNGTVNTGELFF. Written as DNA, the CDR3 is TGTGCCAGCAGCTACAACGGGACAGTAAACACCGGGGAGCTGTTTTTT.

This clonotype was detected many times. The CDR3 DNA is TGTGCCAGCAGTTCCACGTTCGACGGGAGACAGGGGGGGGAGCAGTACTTC. Its translation: CASSSTFDGRQGGEQYF. V is TRBV28 and J is TRBJ2-7, with TRBD1 identical over 9 bases. The V segment lost 4 bases and the J segment 7 bases; nucleotides outside the gene matches: 17. Germline CDR1 MDHEN, CDR2 SYDVKM. There are 17 residues in the CDR3.